The rows below give T cell receptor beta chains drawn from one sample of a study of post-analysis software for immune sequencing data. MiXCR, run by TCRdb on the PCR reads, gives a single entry per CDR3 protein. The sample comprises about 540,000 distinct CDR3 sequences, about a third of which are singletons, and 6% rests with the top ten. Specimen: blood. Receptor source: a girl between 2 and 17 years old with multiple sclerosis. Both conserved end residues are part of each CDR3. The D gene is left open where the match is weak. Part of the rows lack a size; the others show once, few, many or a class for expanded clones.

16	TRBV6-1	NA	NA	NA	CASSEDSGIYRNIQYF
15	TRBV6-2/TRBV6-3	NA	TRBJ2-7	TRBD1	CASSYADREDYEQYF
12	TRBV6-1	few	NA	NA	CASSDRRDEQYF
15	TRBV6-6	NA	TRBJ2-1	TRBD2	CASSVLAGALNEQFF
15	TRBV18	NA	TRBJ2-7	NA	CASSLGVISTYEQYF
14	TRBV5-1	NA	TRBJ1-2	TRBD1	CASSTTGETYGYTF
13	TRBV19	few	TRBJ2-1	NA	CASSMTSYNEQFF
15	TRBV4-1	few	TRBJ1-6	TRBD1	CASSQGDRDNSPLHF
17	TRBV5-1	few	TRBJ2-5	TRBD2	CASSLASGLAGAETQYF
11	TRBV11-1	NA	TRBJ2-7	NA	CASSQGPTQYF
15	TRBV5-6	NA	TRBJ1-1	NA	CASSLLMGGDTEAFF
18	TRBV20-1	NA	TRBJ2-3	NA	CSARTPAMGGLRGDTQYF
14	TRBV5-1	few	TRBJ1-5	NA	CASSLVSGVQPQHF
16	TRBV15	many	TRBJ2-1	NA	CATSRDRSVSYNEQFF
16	TRBV4-1	NA	TRBJ2-1	NA	CASSQDLGAQGNEQFF
14	TRBV5-1	NA	TRBJ2-5	NA	CASSLVSFRETQYF
12	TRBV12-3/TRBV12-4	few	TRBJ2-3	TRBD1	CASSLDRGSRYF
14	TRBV6-5	NA	NA	NA	CASSSRPTSYEQYF
14	TRBV6-1	NA	TRBJ1-2	NA	CASSDQRGRRGYTF
12	TRBV5-1	NA	TRBJ1-1	NA	CASFGGNTEAFF
15	TRBV20-1	few	TRBJ2-7	NA	CSAPAPGHGIYEQYF
18	TRBV6-5	NA	TRBJ2-1	NA	CASSYSKLALPLYNEQFF
13	TRBV7-3	NA	TRBJ2-1	NA	CTSSRSQGTEQFF
16	TRBV13	once	NA	TRBD2	CASSLTNLGGQETQYF
13	TRBV10-3	NA	TRBJ2-3	NA	CASGPISTDTQYF
15	TRBV7-8	few	NA	NA	CASSFRVGGPETQYF
16	TRBV6-6	NA	TRBJ2-5	TRBD1	CASSYDQGAQGETQYF
14	TRBV20-1	many	TRBJ2-4	NA	CSALTPSGKNIQYF
13	TRBV20-1	few	TRBJ1-2	NA	CSASGGGNYGYTF
16	TRBV5-1	few	TRBJ2-5	TRBD2	CASSLVGGGREKTQYF
13	TRBV7-2	few	TRBJ2-5	NA	CASTQTAQETQYF
16	TRBV28	few	TRBJ2-4	NA	CASSPPGQIIKNIQYF
17	TRBV5-5	many	TRBJ1-1	NA	CASSSLVNVVMNTEAFF
16	TRBV5-1	NA	TRBJ1-2	TRBD1	CASSLIQGAQGYGYTF
16	TRBV6-4	NA	TRBJ2-5	TRBD1	CASILRSTGCEETQYF
13	TRBV20-1	few	TRBJ2-1	TRBD2	CSASGGGLREQFF
15	TRBV18	NA	TRBJ2-7	NA	CASSQQGQASPEQYF
14	TRBV5-1	NA	TRBJ1-1	TRBD1	CASSKGQGNTEAFF
15	TRBV13	NA	TRBJ1-2	NA	CASSPSRFANYGYTF
14	TRBV20-1	NA	TRBJ2-1	NA	CSARIRGGVNEQFF
14	TRBV20-1	few	TRBJ2-6	NA	CSAISGSGANVLTF
18	TRBV12-3/TRBV12-4	few	TRBJ1-2	NA	CASSFVGSRPKWGYGYTF
14	TRBV20-1	NA	TRBJ1-1	TRBD1	CSAPQQGPISEAFF
13	TRBV6-5	many	TRBJ2-5	NA	CASSADSQETQYF
15	TRBV27	many	TRBJ2-3	TRBD1	CASGKDRGHTDTQYF
12	TRBV6-1	few	TRBJ2-5	NA	CASSAIRDTPYF
19	TRBV7-9	NA	NA	NA	CVNSLVVRSRGHPQETQYF
10	TRBV29-1	NA	TRBJ1-1	NA	CSVSYTEAFF
17	TRBV4-1	few	TRBJ2-1	TRBD1	CASSQEATTGGFYEQFF
17	TRBV6-5	NA	TRBJ1-2	NA	CASSYSIILGREDGYTF
16	TRBV20-1	NA	NA	NA	CSARKPTGTSYYEQYF
17	TRBV7-9	few	TRBJ1-2	NA	CASSLFNFGGQDYGYTF
15	TRBV12-3/TRBV12-4	NA	TRBJ2-5	TRBD1	CASSNDRGWAETQYF
15	TRBV4-1	few	TRBJ1-2	NA	CASSQELVLVYGYTF
14	TRBV7-9	NA	TRBJ2-5	NA	CASSFGQGYNEQYF
13	TRBV29-1	NA	TRBJ2-1	TRBD1	CSADRDTYNEQFF